The text below deals with one T cell receptor beta chain. The data derive from a study of human T cells and chemical hapten exposure. The CDR3 length is 15 residues. Unmatched junction bases numbered 5, after V lost 3 bases and J lost 6 bases. Germline CDR1 is SNHLY and CDR2 is FYNNEI. Whole blood, unfractionated, served as the material for total RNA extraction. Individual cDNA molecules each carried unique molecular identifiers attached by the library. Each CDR3 protein is one row after TCRdb ran MiXCR on the 5' RACE reads. This sample has roughly 81,000 distinct CDR3 sequences, with about 15% found just once.

This chain uses TRBV2 with TRBJ2-7, with 13 bases identical to TRBD2. The receptor was derived from a female donor in good health. CDR3 sequence: CASSDLGLAGVEQYF. For the CDR3, the DNA is TGTGCCAGCAGTGACCTAGGACTAGCGGGAGTCGAGCAGTACTTC.